The T cell receptor (beta chain) described here comes from a study of post-analysis software for immune sequencing data. Study-wide context: Some patients lacked subtype; others had relapsing-remitting, secondary progressive or progressive-relapsing disease.

Built from TCR beta cDNA, the libraries had unique molecular identifiers in them. Yield was roughly 0.5 million cDNA molecules from approximately 0.95 to 9.8 million T cells. TCRdb used MiXCR to reprocess the PCR reads, holding one entry per CDR3 protein. The sample includes 750,000 to 950,000 distinct CDR3 sequences, approximately 50% of them seen just once. About this clonotype itself: Its cognate antigen is unknown.

The CDR3 spans 17 residues. Per germline, CDR1 DFQATT and CDR2 SNEGSKA (reference sequence). Losses at the gene ends were 1 base for V and 6 bases for J; bases not matched to a gene: 17. General study points: The normalized Chao1 diversity of multiple sclerosis patients was significantly lower than that of controls. TRBV segments more frequent in patients than in controls numbered roughly 5 and included TRBV5-6, TRBV5-1 and TRBV20-1. F-measure co-clustering was strong for batch-matched samples.

Sequenced material: blood. The clonotype comes from a girl under 18 with multiple sclerosis. The chain is built from TRBV20-1 and TRBJ1-1; 7 nucleotides line up with TRBD1. The CDR3 DNA sequence: TGCAGTGCTAGAGGACAGGGAAGCTCCTTGATTCTTTCTGAAGCTTTCTTT. This gives the protein CSARGQGSSLILSEAFF.